This T cell receptor (beta chain) was sequenced for a study of T cells in Graves' hyperthyroidism and ophthalmopathy. Study context: Peripheral blood was drawn at first diagnosis, prior to all treatment. Study findings and constraints: Using 13 V-J features, a model discriminated ophthalmopathy from stable hyperthyroidism.

RNA transcripts served as the template for amplifying TCR beta CDR3 regions. TCR CDR3 regions were first amplified by RT-PCR with HTBI primers. TCRdb processed the multiplex PCR reads anew with MiXCR; each CDR3 protein has one entry. The sample lists fewer than 350,000 distinct CDR3 sequences, less than 20% seen once, with 15% to 19% in the top ten. This clonotype was seen ten or more times. Antigen: not known. Duration under 3 months, a NOSPECS grade of at least 4, and a Clinical Activity Score of at least 3 characterized the ophthalmopathy patients. Orbital computed tomography and thyroid ultrasound, together with serum TRAb and thyroxine and clinical symptoms, were used for diagnoses. Germline loops: CDR1 GTSNPN, CDR2 SVGIG (reference sequence). V was shortened by 5 bases and J by 2 bases, with 13 bases between the two germline ends. This CDR3 region has 13 residues.

The rearrangement joins TRBV30 to TRBJ2-7, with D possibly matching TRBD1 (6 bases). The receptor comes from a woman in her thirties or forties with Graves' ophthalmopathy. Sequences were obtained from blood. The CDR3 reads CAWDVDSAYEQYF. CDR3 bases: TGTGCCTGGGATGTGGACAGTGCCTACGAGCAGTACTTC. The full variable domain, completed using reference TRBV30 and TRBJ2-7, is SQTIHQWPATLVQPVGSPLSLECTVEGTSNPNLYWYRQAAGRGLQLLFYSVGIGQISSEVPQNLSASRPQDRQFILSSKKLLLSDSGFYLCAWDVDSAYEQYFGPGTRLTVT.